This T cell receptor (beta chain) was retrieved from a study of cytomegalovirus exposure and HLA in healthy donors. Overall study context: Earlier, some 180 million T cells were analyzed, and 117 million unique TCR beta sequences were found among them. Regarding the study as a whole: By HLA locus, TCR association rates varied in a later analysis, with DRB1 showing the most and HLA-C the fewest. Listed as cytomegalovirus-associated were 150 to 200 TCR beta chains.

A word on this clone: Its antigen is not known.

Healthy individuals who donated bone marrow served as the donors. The PCR had 60 Vbeta and 13 Jbeta primers. The method was immunoSEQ multiplex PCR; TCRdb's version includes in-frame clones alone and lacks a portion of them. The sample's table shows some 75,000 clones. The sequencing input was PBMCs. This sequence was found in a female donor in good health and CMV-seropositive.

The CDR3 region is CASSTREGTHTEAFF. CDR3 nucleotide sequence: TGTGCCAGTAGTACTCGGGAGGGGACACACACTGAAGCTTTCTTT. This chain uses TRBV19 with TRBJ1-1; tentative D call: TRBD1 (6 bases). V dropped 4 bases and J dropped 3 bases, with 15 bases sitting between them. The CDR3 runs 15 residues. Germline lookup yields CDR1 LNHDA and CDR2 SQIVND (reference sequence).